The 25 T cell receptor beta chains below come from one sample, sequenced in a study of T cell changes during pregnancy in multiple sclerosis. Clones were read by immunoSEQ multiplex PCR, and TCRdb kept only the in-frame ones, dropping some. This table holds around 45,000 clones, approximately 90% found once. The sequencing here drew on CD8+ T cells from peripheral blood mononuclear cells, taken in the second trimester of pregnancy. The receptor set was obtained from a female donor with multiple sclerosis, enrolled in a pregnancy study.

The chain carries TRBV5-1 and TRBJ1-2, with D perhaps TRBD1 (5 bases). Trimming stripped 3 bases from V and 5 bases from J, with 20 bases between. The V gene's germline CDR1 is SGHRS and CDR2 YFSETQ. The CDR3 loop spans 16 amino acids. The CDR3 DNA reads TGCGCCAGCAGCTCTTCCCAGGGAGGTGTAGGTTATGGCTACACCTTC. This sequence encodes CASSSSQGGVGYGYTF.

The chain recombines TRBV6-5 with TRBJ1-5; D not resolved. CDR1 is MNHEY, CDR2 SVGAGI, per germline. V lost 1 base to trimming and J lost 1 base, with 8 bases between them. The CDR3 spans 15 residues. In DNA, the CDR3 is TGTGCCAGCAGTTACTGGCACCAGAGCAATCAGCCCCAGCATTTT. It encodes CASSYWHQSNQPQHF.

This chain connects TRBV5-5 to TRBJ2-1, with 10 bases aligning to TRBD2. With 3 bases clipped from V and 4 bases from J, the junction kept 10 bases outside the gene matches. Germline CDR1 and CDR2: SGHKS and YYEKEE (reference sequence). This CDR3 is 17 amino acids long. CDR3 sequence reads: CASSSSLAGGPYNEQFF. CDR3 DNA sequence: TGTGCCAGCAGCTCCTCATTAGCGGGGGGACCTTACAATGAGCAGTTCTTC.

The CDR3 sequence: CATSRVGDSNQPQHF. In DNA form, the CDR3 reads TGTGCCACCAGCAGAGTGGGAGATAGCAATCAGCCCCAGCATTTT. The chain combines TRBV15 with TRBJ1-5; D call uncertain. With 1 base removed from V and 0 bases from J, the gap between germline ends came to 7 bases. CDR3 length: 15 residues. Looked up from germline, CDR1 is LNHNV and CDR2 is YYDKDF (reference sequence). The variable domain in full, with the rest retrieved from reference TRBV15 and TRBJ1-5, is DAMVIQNPRYQVTQFGKPVTLSCSQTLNHNVMYWYQQKSSQAPKLLFHYYDKDFNNEADTPDNFQSRRPNTSFCFLDIRSPGLGDTAMYLCATSRVGDSNQPQHFGDGTRLSIL.

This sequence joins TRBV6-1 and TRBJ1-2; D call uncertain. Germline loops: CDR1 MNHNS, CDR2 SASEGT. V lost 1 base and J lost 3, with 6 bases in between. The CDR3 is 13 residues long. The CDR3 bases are TGTGCCAGCAGTGAAGACAGCTACTATGGCTACACCTTC. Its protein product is CASSEDSYYGYTF.

The CDR3, as DNA: TGTGCCAGCAGCGCCGTTACTAGCGGGGGGGCCAATGAGCAGTTCTTC. Residues: CASSAVTSGGANEQFF. This rearrangement joins TRBV9 to TRBJ2-1; TRBD2 matches 13 bases. J gave up 6 bases and V 3 bases, and 6 bases lay outside the gene matches. The V gene's germline CDR1 is SGDLS and CDR2 YYNGEE. This CDR3 has 16 amino acids. The complete variable domain, with remaining parts taken from reference TRBV9 and TRBJ2-1, reads DSGVTQTPKHLITATGQRVTLRCSPRSGDLSVYWYQQSLDQGLQFLIQYYNGEERAKGNILERFSAQQFPDLHSELNLSSLELGDSALYFCASSAVTSGGANEQFFGPGTRLTVL.

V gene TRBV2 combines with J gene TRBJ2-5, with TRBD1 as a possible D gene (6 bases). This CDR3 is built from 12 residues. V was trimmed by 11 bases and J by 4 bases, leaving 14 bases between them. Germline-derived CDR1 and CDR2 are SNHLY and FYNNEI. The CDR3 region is CAYRTGTETQYF. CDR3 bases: TGTGCCTACCGAACAGGGACAGAGACCCAGTACTTC. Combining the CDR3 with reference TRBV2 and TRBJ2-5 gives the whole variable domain EPEVTQTPSHQVTQMGQEVILRCVPISNHLYFYWYRQILGQKVEFLVSFYNNEISEKSEIFDDQFSVERPDGSNFTLKIRSTKLEDSAMYFCAYRTGTETQYFGPGTRLLVL.

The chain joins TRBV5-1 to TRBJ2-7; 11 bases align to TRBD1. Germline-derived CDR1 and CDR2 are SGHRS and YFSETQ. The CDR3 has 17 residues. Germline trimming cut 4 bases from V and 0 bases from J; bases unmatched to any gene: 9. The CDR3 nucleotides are TGCGCCAGCAGCACCGGGACAGGGGGGACCCTCTCCTACGAGCAGTACTTC. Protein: CASSTGTGGTLSYEQYF.

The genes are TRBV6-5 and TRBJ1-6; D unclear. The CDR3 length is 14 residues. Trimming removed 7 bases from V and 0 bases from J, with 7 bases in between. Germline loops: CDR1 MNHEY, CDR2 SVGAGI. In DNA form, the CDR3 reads TGTGCCAGCAAGATGAGCTCCTATAATTCACCCCTCCACTTT. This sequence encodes CASKMSSYNSPLHF.

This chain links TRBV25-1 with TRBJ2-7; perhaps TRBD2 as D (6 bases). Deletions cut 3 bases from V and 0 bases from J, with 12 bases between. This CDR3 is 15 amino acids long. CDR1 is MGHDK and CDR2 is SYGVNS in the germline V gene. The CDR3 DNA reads TGTGCCAGCAGTGACGTGGCGGGGAGCTCCTACGAGCAGTACTTC. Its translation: CASSDVAGSSYEQYF.

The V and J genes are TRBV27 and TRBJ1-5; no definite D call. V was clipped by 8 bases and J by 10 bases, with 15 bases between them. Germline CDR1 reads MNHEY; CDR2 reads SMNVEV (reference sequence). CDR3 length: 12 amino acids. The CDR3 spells CASSARGGPQHF. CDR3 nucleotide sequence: TGTGCCAGCTCTGCCCGGGGAGGCCCCCAGCATTTT.

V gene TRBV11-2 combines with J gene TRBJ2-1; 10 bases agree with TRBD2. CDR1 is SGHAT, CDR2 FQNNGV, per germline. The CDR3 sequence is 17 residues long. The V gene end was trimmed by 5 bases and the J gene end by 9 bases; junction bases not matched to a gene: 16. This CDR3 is CASSHGPAGGRGFEQFF. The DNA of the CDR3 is TGTGCCAGCAGCCATGGGCCAGCGGGGGGGCGGGGATTTGAGCAGTTCTTC. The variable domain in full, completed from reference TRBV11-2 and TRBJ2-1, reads EAGVAQSPRYKIIEKRQSVAFWCNPISGHATLYWYQQILGQGPKLLIQFQNNGVVDDSQLPKDRFSAERLKGVDSTLKIQPAKLEDSAVYLCASSHGPAGGRGFEQFFGPGTRLTVL.

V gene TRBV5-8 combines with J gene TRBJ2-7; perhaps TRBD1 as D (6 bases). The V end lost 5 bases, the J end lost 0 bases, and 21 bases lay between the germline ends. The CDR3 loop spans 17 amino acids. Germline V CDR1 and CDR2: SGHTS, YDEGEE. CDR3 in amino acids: CASSYGQGQLLSYEQYF. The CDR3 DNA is TGTGCCAGCAGTTATGGCCAAGGACAGCTCCTCTCCTACGAGCAGTACTTC.

In nucleotides, the CDR3 is TGTGCCAGCAGCCCCCAGGGGGCAGGTCTCCACGAGCAGTACTTC. Encoded protein: CASSPQGAGLHEQYF. V gene TRBV7-6 combines with J gene TRBJ2-7; 8 bases agree with TRBD1. The CDR3 loop spans 15 amino acids. Germline V gene data show CDR1 as SGHVS and CDR2 as FNYEAQ. The junction had 11 bases not matched to a gene; V was cut back by 5 bases and J by 5 bases.

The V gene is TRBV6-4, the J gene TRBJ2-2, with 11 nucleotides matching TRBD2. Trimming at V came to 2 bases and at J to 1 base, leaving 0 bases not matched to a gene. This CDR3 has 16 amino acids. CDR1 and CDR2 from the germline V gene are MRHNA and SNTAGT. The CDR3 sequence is CASSDGLAGNTGELFF. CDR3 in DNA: TGTGCCAGCAGTGACGGACTAGCGGGGAACACCGGGGAGCTGTTTTTT.

CDR3 DNA sequence: TGTGCCACCTACGGCCCTTACAGGGACAGGTCGTACTCTGGAAACACCATATATTTT. It yields the protein CATYGPYRDRSYSGNTIYF. The chain uses TRBV10-3 and TRBJ1-3, with TRBD1 matching 8 bases. The V gene end was trimmed by 10 bases and the J gene end by 0 bases; junction bases not matched to a gene: 20. Germline V gene sequence: CDR1 ENHRY, CDR2 SYGVKD. The CDR3 has 19 residues.

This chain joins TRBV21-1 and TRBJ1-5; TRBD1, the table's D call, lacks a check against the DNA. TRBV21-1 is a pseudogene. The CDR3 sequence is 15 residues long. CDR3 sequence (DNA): TGTGCCAGCAGCAAAAGGACAGCGGATTATCAGCCCCAGCATTTT. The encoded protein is CASSKRTADYQPQHF.

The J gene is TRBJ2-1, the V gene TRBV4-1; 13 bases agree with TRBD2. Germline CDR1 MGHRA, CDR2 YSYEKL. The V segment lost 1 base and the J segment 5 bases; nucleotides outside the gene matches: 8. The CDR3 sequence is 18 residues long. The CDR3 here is CASSQVDMGLAGNNEQFF. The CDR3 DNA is TGCGCCAGCAGCCAAGTTGATATGGGACTAGCGGGGAACAATGAGCAGTTCTTC.

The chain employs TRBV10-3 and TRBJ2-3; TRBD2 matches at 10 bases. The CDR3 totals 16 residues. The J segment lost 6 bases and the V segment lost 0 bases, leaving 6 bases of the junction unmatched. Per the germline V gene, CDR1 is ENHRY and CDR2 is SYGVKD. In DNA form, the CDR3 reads TGTGCCATCAGTGAGTCCCTAGCGGGGGAGGGGGATACGCAGTATTTT. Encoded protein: CAISESLAGEGDTQYF.

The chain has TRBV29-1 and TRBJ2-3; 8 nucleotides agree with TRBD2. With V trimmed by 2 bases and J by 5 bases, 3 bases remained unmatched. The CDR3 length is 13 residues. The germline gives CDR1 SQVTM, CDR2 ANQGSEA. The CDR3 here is CSVEMGLGDTQYF. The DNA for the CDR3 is TGCAGCGTTGAAATGGGACTAGGAGATACGCAGTATTTT.

CDR3: CASRTTGTEEAYEQYF. In DNA, the CDR3 is TGTGCCAGCAGGACAACCGGGACAGAAGAGGCCTACGAGCAGTACTTC. This chain links TRBV2 with TRBJ2-7, with 7 positions matching TRBD1. Germline V gene sequence: CDR1 SNHLY, CDR2 FYNNEI. J was trimmed by 2 bases and V by 6 bases; bases with no gene match: 13. The CDR3 runs 16 residues.

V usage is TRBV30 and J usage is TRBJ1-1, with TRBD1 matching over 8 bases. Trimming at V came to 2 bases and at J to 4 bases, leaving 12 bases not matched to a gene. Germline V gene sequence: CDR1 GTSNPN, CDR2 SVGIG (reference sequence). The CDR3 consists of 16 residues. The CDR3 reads CAWSSYPGGAGTEAFF. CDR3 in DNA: TGTGCCTGGAGTTCCTACCCAGGGGGCGCGGGCACTGAAGCTTTCTTT.

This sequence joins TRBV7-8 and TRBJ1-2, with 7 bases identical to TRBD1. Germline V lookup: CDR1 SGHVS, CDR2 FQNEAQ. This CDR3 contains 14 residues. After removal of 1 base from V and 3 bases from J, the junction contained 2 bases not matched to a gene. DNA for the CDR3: TGTGCCAGCAGCTTAGACAGGGGTTACTATGGCTACACCTTC. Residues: CASSLDRGYYGYTF.

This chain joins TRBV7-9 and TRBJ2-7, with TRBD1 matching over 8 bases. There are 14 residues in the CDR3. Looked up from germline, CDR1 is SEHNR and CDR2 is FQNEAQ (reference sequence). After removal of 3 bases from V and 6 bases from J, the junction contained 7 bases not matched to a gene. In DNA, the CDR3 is TGTGCCAGCAGCTTGGCGGACAGGGCCCTCGAGCAGTACTTC. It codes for CASSLADRALEQYF.

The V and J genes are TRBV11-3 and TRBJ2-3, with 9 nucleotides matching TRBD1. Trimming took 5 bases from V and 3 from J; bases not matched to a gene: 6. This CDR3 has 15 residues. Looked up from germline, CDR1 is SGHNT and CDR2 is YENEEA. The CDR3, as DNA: TGTGCCAGCAGCCAATACAGGGGGCAGACAGATACGCAGTATTTT. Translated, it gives CASSQYRGQTDTQYF.